This T cell receptor (beta chain) emerged from a study of blood T cell repertoires in COVID-19. Recruited during active infection, patients (from Seattle) were subsequently followed longitudinally. Germline V gene sequence: CDR1 SGHAT, CDR2 FQNNGV. There are 15 residues in the CDR3. Germline trimming cut 3 bases from V and 4 bases from J; bases unmatched to any gene: 8. In the source study's methods: The authors estimated nucleated cell counts from reference gene primer amplification. Libraries were prepared by immunoSEQ multiplex PCR; TCRdb keeps only in-frame clonotypes and omits some of them. D and trimming were read from the DNA, whereas the V and J calls and clone size are those reported in that table. The sample lists about 230,000 clones; around 89% were seen once.

The TCR sequence derives from a man younger than 45 with COVID-19, enrolled during active disease. V gene TRBV11-2 combines with J gene TRBJ1-1; 7 nucleotides match TRBD1. The sample comprised peripheral blood. In nucleotides, the CDR3 is TGTGCCAGCAGCTTCAGGGGGGATAGGGGCACTGAAGCTTTCTTT. Its translation: CASSFRGDRGTEAFF.